This TCR beta chain stems from a study of T cells in Graves' hyperthyroidism and ophthalmopathy. TCR beta CDR3 regions were amplified from RNA. HTBI primers were used for first-round RT-PCR of the TCR CDR3. TCRdb passed the multiplex PCR reads through MiXCR, listing each CDR3 protein once. The table lists roughly 300,000 distinct CDR3 sequences, roughly a fifth of them singletons. Trimming removed 4 bases from V and 8 bases from J, with 12 bases in between. This CDR3 spans 13 amino acids. CDR1 and CDR2 (germline): SGHTA, FQGTGA. This clonotype was seen many times. Its antigen is as yet unknown. Regarding the study as a whole: Ophthalmopathy and stable hyperthyroidism were separated by a 13 V-J model.

Specimen: blood. This TCR came from a woman aged 50 to 65 with Graves' hyperthyroidism. The chain is built from TRBV7-3 and TRBJ2-1, with D unclear. CDR3 region: CASSSRSRDEQFF. As DNA, the CDR3 is TGTGCCAGCAGCTCGAGATCCCGGGATGAGCAGTTCTTC.